The clone carrying this T cell receptor (beta chain) was counted a few times. The antigen is undetermined. The sample belongs to a study of vaccination and CD4 T cells after COVID-19. On the study more broadly: Median time from second vaccine dose to sampling was over 55 days (14 to 241). Some control cultures received a CEFX pool, which served as the positive control. Others received an HIV-1 Nef pool or no peptide.

Treatment noted: roughly ten-day PBMC culture with coronavirus spike peptide pools or control peptides (ViraFEST assay). Following expansion of antigen-specific T cells with peptide pools, ViraFEST then sequenced TCRs. The CDR3 extends over 12 amino acids. The V gene's germline CDR1 is LNHDA and CDR2 SQIVND (reference sequence). Trimming cost V 6 bases and J 5 bases; bases outside gene matches: 3. Once obtained from cultured CD4+ T cells, the DNA was sequenced using the Oncomine TCR Beta short-read assay. TCRdb re-derived calls from the PCR reads in MiXCR, one entry per CDR3 protein. The table records some 13,000 distinct CDR3 sequences, roughly 37% of them present only once.

Sequences were obtained from CD4+ T cells from blood, cultured in vitro. The rearrangement uses TRBV19 and TRBJ1-2, with TRBD1 identical over 7 bases. This clonotype originated in a human donor who had recovered from COVID-19. The CDR3: CASSQGEYGYTF. CDR3 sequence (DNA): TGTGCCAGTAGCCAGGGGGAGTATGGCTACACCTTC.